This T cell receptor (beta chain) was obtained from a study of cytomegalovirus exposure and HLA in healthy donors. Study-level results: Reports described diagnosis of cytomegalovirus status by the classifier as highly specific and sensitive.

Trimming took 7 bases from V and 2 from J, leaving 12 bases between them. CDR1 and CDR2 (germline): SNHLY, FYNNEI. There are 14 residues in the CDR3. The donors belonged to the roughly 110-subject validation cohort, separate from the roughly 720-subject first cohort. The protocol was immunoSEQ multiplex PCR, while the TCRdb copy is restricted to in-frame clones and leaves out a portion. The sample has 150,000 to 200,000 clones; approximately 96% are singletons. A note on this clone: Its antigen is not known.

This receptor was identified in a young woman in good health and CMV-seronegative. This chain joins TRBV2 and TRBJ1-3, with D perhaps matching TRBD1 (5 bases). The material sequenced was PBMCs. In nucleotides, the CDR3 is TGTGCCAGCACAACAGGAATTACTGGAAACACCATATATTTT. It codes for CASTTGITGNTIYF.